One T cell receptor beta chain is described in this entry. Its specificity is not known. In germline, CDR1 is MNHEY, CDR2 SVGAGI. The CDR3 consists of 18 residues. J was trimmed by 1 base and V by 0 bases; bases with no gene match: 1. The data belong to a study of T cells in Graves' hyperthyroidism and ophthalmopathy. General study results and limits: Before onset, ophthalmopathy was predicted by the model a median roughly six months earlier.

Extraction of PBMCs used 8.5 to 10 ml of fresh peripheral blood. RNA transcripts were the template for amplifying TCR beta CDR3 regions. With the HTBI primer set, the TCR CDR3 went through a first round of RT-PCR. Each CDR3 protein is one row after TCRdb ran MiXCR on the multiplex PCR reads. The data hold 400,000 to 550,000 distinct CDR3 sequences, with around an eighth observed a single time. What was sequenced was blood. The chain employs TRBV6-5 and TRBJ2-1; TRBD2 agrees at 15 bases. The sequence derives from a woman aged 18-35 years with Graves' hyperthyroidism. CDR3 residues: CASSYSGTSGRSYNEQFF. Here the CDR3 DNA reads TGTGCCAGCAGTTACTCAGGGACTAGCGGGAGGTCCTACAATGAGCAGTTCTTC.